This T cell receptor beta chain was found in a study of T cell changes during pregnancy in multiple sclerosis (dated by TCRdb to between 2018 and 2021). For the study in its entirety: The study examined how the T cell repertoire changed over the course of pregnancy in women with multiple sclerosis.

Library preparation was by the immunoSEQ multiplex PCR assay. As stored in TCRdb, this immuneACCESS dataset retains in-frame rearrangements with V and J assigned. A fraction of the clones does not appear; measured against another copy, unresolved V genes explain less than half of the discrepancy, and the remainder lacks a known reason. For this sample the table gives fewer than 70,000 clones, of which around 94% were detected only once. The ten largest clonotypes hold about 3% of the sample. To note about this clone: Its recognized antigen is unknown. It has no much larger one-base neighbor in the sample; base qualities were not kept.

V and J are truncated by 4 bases and 5 bases respectively, leaving an intervening sequence of 12 bases. According to the germline V gene, CDR1 reads MGHRA and CDR2 reads YSYEKL. From its cysteine to its phenylalanine, the CDR3 spans 14 amino acids. This entry keeps only the CDR3 DNA: 42 bases, framed from base 1. The sequence joins TRBV4-1 to TRBJ1-5; TRBD1 is a weak D gene call, 6 bases matching. The sequencing here drew on CD8+ T cells from peripheral blood mononuclear cells, taken in the third trimester of pregnancy. This TCR came from a female donor with multiple sclerosis, enrolled in a pregnancy study. The DNA sequence follows: TGCGCCAGCAGCCCCGGGGGGGCGGATCAGCCCCAGCATTTT. The translation is CASSPGGADQPQHF.